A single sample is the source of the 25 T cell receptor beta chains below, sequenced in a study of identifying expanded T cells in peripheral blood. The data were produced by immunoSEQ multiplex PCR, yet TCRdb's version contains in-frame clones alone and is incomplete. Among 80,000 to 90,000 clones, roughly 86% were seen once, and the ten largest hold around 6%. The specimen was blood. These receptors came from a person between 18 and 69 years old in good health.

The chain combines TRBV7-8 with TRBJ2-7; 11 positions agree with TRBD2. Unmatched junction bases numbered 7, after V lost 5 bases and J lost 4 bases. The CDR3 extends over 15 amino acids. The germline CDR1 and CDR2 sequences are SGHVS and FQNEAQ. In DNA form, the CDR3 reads TGTGCCAGCAGCCAACTAGCGGGGGCCCGGTACGAGCAGTACTTC. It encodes CASSQLAGARYEQYF.

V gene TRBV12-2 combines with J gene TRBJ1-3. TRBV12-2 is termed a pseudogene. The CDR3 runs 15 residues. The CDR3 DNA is TGTGCAAGTCGCCTGAGACGGACCTCTGGAAACACCATATATTTT. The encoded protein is CASRLRRTSGNTIYF.

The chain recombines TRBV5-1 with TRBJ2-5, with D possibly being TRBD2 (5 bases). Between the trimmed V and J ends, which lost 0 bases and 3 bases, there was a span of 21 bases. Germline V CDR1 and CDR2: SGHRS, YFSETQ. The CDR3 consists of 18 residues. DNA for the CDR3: TGCGCCAGCAGCTTGGAAGGGTTGTCGCGGAGCGGCGAAGAGACCCAGTACTTC. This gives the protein CASSLEGLSRSGEETQYF.

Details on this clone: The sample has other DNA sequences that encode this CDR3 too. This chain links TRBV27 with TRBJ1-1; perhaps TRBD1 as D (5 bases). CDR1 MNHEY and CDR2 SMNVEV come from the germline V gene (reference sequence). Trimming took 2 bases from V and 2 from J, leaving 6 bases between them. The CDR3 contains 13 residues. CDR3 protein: CASSLQGNTEAFF. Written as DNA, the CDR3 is TGTGCCAGCAGTTTACAGGGTAACACTGAAGCTTTCTTT.

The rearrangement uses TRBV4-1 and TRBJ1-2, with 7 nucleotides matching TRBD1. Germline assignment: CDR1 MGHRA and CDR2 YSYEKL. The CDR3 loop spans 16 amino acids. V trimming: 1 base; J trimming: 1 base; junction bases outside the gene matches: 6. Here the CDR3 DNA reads TGCGCCAGCAGCCAAGCTCCGGGACAGAGTAACTATGGCTACACCTTC. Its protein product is CASSQAPGQSNYGYTF.

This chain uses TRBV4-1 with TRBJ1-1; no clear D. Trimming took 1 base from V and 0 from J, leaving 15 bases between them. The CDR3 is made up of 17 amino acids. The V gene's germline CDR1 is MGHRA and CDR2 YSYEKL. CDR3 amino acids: CASSQVPTRGLNTEAFF. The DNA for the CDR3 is TGCGCCAGCAGCCAAGTTCCGACGAGAGGACTGAACACTGAAGCTTTCTTT.

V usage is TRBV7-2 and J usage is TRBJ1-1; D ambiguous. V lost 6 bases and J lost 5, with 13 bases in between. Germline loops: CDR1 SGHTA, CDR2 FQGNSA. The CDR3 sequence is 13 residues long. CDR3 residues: CASSPQRETEAFF. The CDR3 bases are TGTGCCAGCAGTCCCCAGAGGGAGACTGAAGCTTTCTTT.

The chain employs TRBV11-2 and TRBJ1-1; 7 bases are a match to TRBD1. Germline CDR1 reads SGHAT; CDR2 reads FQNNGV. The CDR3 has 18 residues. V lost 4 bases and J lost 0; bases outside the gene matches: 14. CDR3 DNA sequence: TGTGCCAGCAGCTCGGCGCTGACAGGGACCACCATGAACACTGAAGCTTTCTTT. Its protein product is CASSSALTGTTMNTEAFF. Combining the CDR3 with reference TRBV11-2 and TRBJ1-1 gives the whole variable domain EAGVAQSPRYKIIEKRQSVAFWCNPISGHATLYWYQQILGQGPKLLIQFQNNGVVDDSQLPKDRFSAERLKGVDSTLKIQPAKLEDSAVYLCASSSALTGTTMNTEAFFGQGTRLTVV.

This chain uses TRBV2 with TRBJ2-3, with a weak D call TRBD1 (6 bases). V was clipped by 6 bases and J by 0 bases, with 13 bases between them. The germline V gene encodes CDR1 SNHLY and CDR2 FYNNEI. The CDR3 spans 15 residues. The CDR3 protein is CASSPGQTSTDTQYF. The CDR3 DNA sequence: TGTGCCAGCAGCCCGGGACAAACTAGCACAGATACGCAGTATTTT.

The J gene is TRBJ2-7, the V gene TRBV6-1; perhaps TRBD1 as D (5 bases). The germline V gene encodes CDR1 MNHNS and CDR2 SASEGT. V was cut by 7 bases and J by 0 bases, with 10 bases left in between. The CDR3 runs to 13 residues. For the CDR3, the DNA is TGTGCCAGCAAACCAGGGCCCTCCTACGAGCAGTACTTC. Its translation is CASKPGPSYEQYF.

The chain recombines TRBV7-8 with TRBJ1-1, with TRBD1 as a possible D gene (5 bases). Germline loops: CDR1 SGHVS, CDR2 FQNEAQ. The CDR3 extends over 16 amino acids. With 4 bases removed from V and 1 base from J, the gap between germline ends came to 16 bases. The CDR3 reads CASSSKPLGRNTEAFF. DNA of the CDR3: TGTGCCAGCAGCTCGAAGCCACTGGGACGGAACACTGAAGCTTTCTTT.

The CDR3 spells CASSYLGTTNTGELFF. In nucleotides, the CDR3 is TGTGCCAGCAGCTACCTTGGGACAACGAACACCGGGGAGCTGTTTTTT. This rearrangement joins TRBV7-2 to TRBJ2-2, with D possibly matching TRBD1 (6 bases). Germline values: CDR1 SGHTA, CDR2 FQGNSA. The CDR3 is 16 amino acids. Deletions cut 4 bases from V and 0 bases from J, with 12 bases between.

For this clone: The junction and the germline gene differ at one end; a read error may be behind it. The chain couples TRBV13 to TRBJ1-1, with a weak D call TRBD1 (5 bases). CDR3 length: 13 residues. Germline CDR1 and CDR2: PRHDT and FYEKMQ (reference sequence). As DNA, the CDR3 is TGTGCCAGCAGTTTAGGGACTAACACTGAAGCTTTCTTT. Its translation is CASSLGTNTEAFF.

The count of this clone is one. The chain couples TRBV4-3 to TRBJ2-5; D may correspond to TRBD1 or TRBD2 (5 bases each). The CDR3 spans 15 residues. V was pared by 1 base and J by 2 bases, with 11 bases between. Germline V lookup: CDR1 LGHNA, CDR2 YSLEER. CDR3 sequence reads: CASSQVGDGQETQYF. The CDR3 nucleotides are TGCGCCAGCAGCCAAGTAGGGGACGGTCAAGAGACCCAGTACTTC.

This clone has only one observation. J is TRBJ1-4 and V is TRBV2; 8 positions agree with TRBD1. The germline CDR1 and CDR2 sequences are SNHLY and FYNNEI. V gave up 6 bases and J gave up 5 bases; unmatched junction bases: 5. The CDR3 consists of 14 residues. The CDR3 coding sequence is TGTGCCAGCAGAGAAAGACAGGGGAATGAAAAACTGTTTTTT. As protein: CASRERQGNEKLFF.

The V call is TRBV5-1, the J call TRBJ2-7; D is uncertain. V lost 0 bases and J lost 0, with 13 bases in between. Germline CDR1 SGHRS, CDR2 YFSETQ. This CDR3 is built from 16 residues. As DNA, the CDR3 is TGCGCCAGCAGCTTGGGCAGGCGCGACCTCTCCTACGAGCAGTACTTC. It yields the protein CASSLGRRDLSYEQYF.

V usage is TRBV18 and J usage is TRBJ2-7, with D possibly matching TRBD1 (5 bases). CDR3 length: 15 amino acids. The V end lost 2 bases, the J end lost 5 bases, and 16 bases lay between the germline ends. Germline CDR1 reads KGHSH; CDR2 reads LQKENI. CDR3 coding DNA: TGTGCCAGCTCACCATTGGGGCAGGGAAGGGACGAGCAGTACTTC. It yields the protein CASSPLGQGRDEQYF.

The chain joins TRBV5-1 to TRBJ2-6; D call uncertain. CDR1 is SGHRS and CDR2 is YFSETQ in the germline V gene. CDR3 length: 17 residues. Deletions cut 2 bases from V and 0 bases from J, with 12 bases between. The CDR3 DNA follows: TGCGCCAGCAGCTTTTACGGACCTTTCTCTGGGGCCAACGTCCTGACTTTC. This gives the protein CASSFYGPFSGANVLTF.

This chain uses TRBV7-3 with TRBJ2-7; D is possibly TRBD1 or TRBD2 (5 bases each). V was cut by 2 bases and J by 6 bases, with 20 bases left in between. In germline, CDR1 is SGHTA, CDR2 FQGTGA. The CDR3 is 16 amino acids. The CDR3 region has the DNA TGTGCCAGCAGCTTATTTGGTGGGACCCTGGGGACCGAGCAGTACTTC. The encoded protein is CASSLFGGTLGTEQYF.

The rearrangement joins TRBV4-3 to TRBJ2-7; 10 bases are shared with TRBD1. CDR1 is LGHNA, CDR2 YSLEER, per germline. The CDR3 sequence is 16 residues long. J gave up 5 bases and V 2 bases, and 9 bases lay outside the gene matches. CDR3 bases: TGCGCCAGCAGCCAAATCGCCGGGACAGGGGACCACGAGCAGTACTTC. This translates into CASSQIAGTGDHEQYF.

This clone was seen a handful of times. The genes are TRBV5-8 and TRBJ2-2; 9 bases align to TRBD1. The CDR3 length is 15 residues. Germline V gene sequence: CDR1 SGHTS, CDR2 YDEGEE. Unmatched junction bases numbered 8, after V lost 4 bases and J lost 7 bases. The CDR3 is CASSPRDRVVGELFF. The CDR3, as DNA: TGTGCCAGCAGCCCCCGGGACAGGGTTGTCGGGGAGCTGTTTTTT.

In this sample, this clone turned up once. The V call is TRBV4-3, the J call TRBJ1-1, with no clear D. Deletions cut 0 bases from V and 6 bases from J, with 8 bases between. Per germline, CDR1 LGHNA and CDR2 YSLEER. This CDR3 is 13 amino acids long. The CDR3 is CASSQDSVSEAFF. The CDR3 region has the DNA TGCGCCAGCAGCCAAGATTCGGTTTCTGAAGCTTTCTTT.

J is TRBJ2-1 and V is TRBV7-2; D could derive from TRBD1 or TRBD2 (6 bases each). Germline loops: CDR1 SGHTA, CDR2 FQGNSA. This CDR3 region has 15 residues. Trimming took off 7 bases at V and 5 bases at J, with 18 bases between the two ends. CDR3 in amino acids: CASILGPGADNEQFF. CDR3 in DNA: TGTGCCAGCATCCTGGGGCCGGGGGCCGACAATGAGCAGTTCTTC.

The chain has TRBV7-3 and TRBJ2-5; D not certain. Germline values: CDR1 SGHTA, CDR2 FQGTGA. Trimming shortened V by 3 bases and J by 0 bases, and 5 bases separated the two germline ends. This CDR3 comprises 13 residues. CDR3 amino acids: CASSLANQETQYF. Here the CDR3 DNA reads TGTGCCAGCAGCTTGGCAAACCAAGAGACCCAGTACTTC.

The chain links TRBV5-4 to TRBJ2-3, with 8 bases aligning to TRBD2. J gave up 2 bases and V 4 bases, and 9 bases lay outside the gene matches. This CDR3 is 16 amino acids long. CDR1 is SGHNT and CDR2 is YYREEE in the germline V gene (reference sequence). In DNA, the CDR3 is TGTGCCAGCAGCCACGGCTCGGGGGGGGACACAGATACGCAGTATTTT. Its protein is CASSHGSGGDTDTQYF.